The 16 T cell receptor beta chains below come from one sample, sequenced in a study of blood T cell repertoires in COVID-19. Measured with immunoSEQ multiplex PCR; TCRdb has only the in-frame clones, and not every one. The table includes roughly 100,000 clones, 86% detected once. The sequenced material came from peripheral blood. Receptor source: a woman aged 80 or over with acute or convalescent COVID-19.

The chain is built from TRBV12-5 and TRBJ2-7; D perhaps matches TRBD2 (6 bases). Per germline, CDR1 LGHNT and CDR2 FRNRAP. The CDR3 extends over 13 amino acids. Trimming stripped 6 bases from V and 1 base from J, with 10 bases between. CDR3 protein: CASGGGVSYEQYF. The CDR3 bases are TGTGCTAGTGGGGGGGGAGTTTCCTACGAGCAGTACTTC.

To note about this clone: A read error may produce the germline difference seen at one junction end. This chain uses TRBV11-2 with TRBJ2-7; 9 bases align to TRBD1. The CDR3 totals 12 residues. Germline CDR1 is SGHAT and CDR2 is FQNNGV. CDR3 nucleotide sequence: TGTGCCAGCAGCTCGTCGGACAGGGGCTCTTTCTTC. Translated: CASSSSDRGSFF. Full variable domain (remainder filled in from reference TRBV11-2 and TRBJ2-7): EAGVAQSPRYKIIEKRQSVAFWCNPISGHATLYWYQQILGQGPKLLIQFQNNGVVDDSQLPKDRFSAERLKGVDSTLKIQPAKLEDSAVYLCASSSSDRGSFFGPGTRLTVT.

The chain combines TRBV14 with TRBJ1-6; D call uncertain. V gave up 2 bases and J gave up 7 bases, with 6 bases separating them. The CDR3 sequence is 13 residues long. CDR1 is SGHDN, CDR2 FVKESK, per germline. In nucleotides, the CDR3 is TGTGCCAGCAGCCAATTCTTGAATTCACCCCTCCACTTT. Protein product: CASSQFLNSPLHF.

In this sample, this clone turned up once. The V and J genes are TRBV5-1 and TRBJ1-1; D ambiguous. CDR3 length: 13 amino acids. Trimming took off 0 bases at V and 6 bases at J, with 9 bases between the two ends. The germline V gene encodes CDR1 SGHRS and CDR2 YFSETQ. The CDR3 coding sequence is TGCGCCAGCAGCTTGGGGCAGTCCTCTGAAGCTTTCTTT. Protein sequence: CASSLGQSSEAFF. Complete variable domain (other parts from reference TRBV5-1 and TRBJ1-1): KAGVTQTPRYLIKTRGQQVTLSCSPISGHRSVSWYQQTPGQGLQFLFEYFSETQRNKGNFPGRFSGRQFSNSRSEMNVSTLELGDSALYLCASSLGQSSEAFFGQGTRLTVV.

The chain carries TRBV6-5 and TRBJ1-1, with D hard to call. CDR1 MNHEY and CDR2 SVGAGI come from the germline V gene. The CDR3 is 15 residues long. V lost 0 bases and J 1 base, leaving 9 bases between the germline ends. The DNA of the CDR3 is TGTGCCAGCAGTTACTCGGAGGAACAGAACACTGAAGCTTTCTTT. Its translation: CASSYSEEQNTEAFF.

The chain combines TRBV24-1 with TRBJ1-5, with D possibly matching TRBD1 (6 bases). Deletions cut 5 bases from V and 9 bases from J, with 13 bases between. The CDR3 contains 13 residues. Germline CDR1 reads KGHDR; CDR2 reads SFDVKD. In nucleotides, the CDR3 is TGTGCCACCAGTGGGCAGGGGAGCGGGCCCCAGCATTTT. It translates to CATSGQGSGPQHF.

The chain couples TRBV19 to TRBJ1-6, with 7 positions matching TRBD1. Germline CDR1 is LNHDA and CDR2 is SQIVND (reference sequence). This CDR3 has 16 residues. V shed 4 bases, J shed 0 bases, and the junction held 3 bases outside the gene matches. The CDR3 DNA sequence: TGTGCCAGTAGTACGACAGGGAGCTCCTATAATTCACCCCTCCACTTT. Its translation is CASSTTGSSYNSPLHF.

This clone was picked up a small number of times. The chain recombines TRBV7-9 with TRBJ1-2; tentatively, D is TRBD1 (6 bases). V was shortened by 5 bases and J by 2 bases, with 9 bases between the two germline ends. The CDR3 spans 13 residues. Per germline, CDR1 SEHNR and CDR2 FQNEAQ (reference sequence). CDR3 DNA sequence: TGTGCCAGCAGCCGGACAGAAAACTATGGCTACACCTTC. This gives the protein CASSRTENYGYTF.

The chain carries TRBV28 and TRBJ2-2, with a possible D match to TRBD1 (6 bases). V was trimmed by 2 bases and J by 4 bases, leaving 14 bases between them. The CDR3 runs 16 residues. Germline CDR1 and CDR2: MDHEN and SYDVKM. Here the CDR3 DNA reads TGTGCCAGCAGTTTAATCGGGACATCGGGCACCGGGGAGCTGTTTTTT. Protein sequence: CASSLIGTSGTGELFF.

A few counts support this clone. The chain recombines TRBV28 with TRBJ1-5; no clear D. Trimming took 2 bases from V and 6 from J, leaving 5 bases between them. The length of the CDR3 is 12 residues. Germline V gene sequence: CDR1 MDHEN, CDR2 SYDVKM. This CDR3 is CASSLQSQPQHF. In DNA, the CDR3 is TGTGCCAGCAGTTTACAATCTCAGCCCCAGCATTTT.

This chain connects TRBV3-1 (or the pseudogene TRBV3-2) to TRBJ2-1; 11 nucleotides agree with TRBD2. This CDR3 contains 15 residues. Germline V gene data show CDR1 as LGHDT and CDR2 as YNNKEL (reference sequence). Trimming cost V 3 bases and J 5 bases; bases outside gene matches: 3. Here the CDR3 DNA reads TGTGCCAGCAGCCATAGCGGGGGGGCCCACAATGAGCAGTTCTTC. The encoded protein is CASSHSGGAHNEQFF.

J is TRBJ1-1 and V is TRBV5-8, with 7 bases matching TRBD1. Germline CDR1 is SGHTS and CDR2 is YDEGEE. The CDR3 consists of 14 residues. J was trimmed by 3 bases and V by 7 bases; bases with no gene match: 9. The CDR3: CASPSRGGYTEAFF. The CDR3 DNA sequence: TGTGCCAGCCCCTCAAGAGGGGGCTACACTGAAGCTTTCTTT.

This clone was observed a single time. The CDR3: CASSRTLGNEKLFF. The CDR3 nucleotides read TGTGCCAGCAGTAGGACTCTGGGTAATGAAAAACTGTTTTTT. The rearrangement links TRBV9 to TRBJ1-4, with no clear D. The CDR3 sequence is 14 residues long. The germline V and J ends were trimmed by 5 bases and 4 bases, with 12 bases remaining between them. Looked up from germline, CDR1 is SGDLS and CDR2 is YYNGEE. Supplemented by reference TRBV9 and TRBJ1-4, the full variable domain reads DSGVTQTPKHLITATGQRVTLRCSPRSGDLSVYWYQQSLDQGLQFLIQYYNGEERAKGNILERFSAQQFPDLHSELNLSSLELGDSALYFCASSRTLGNEKLFFGSGTQLSVL.

The V gene is TRBV10-3, the J gene TRBJ2-3; D gene unclear. The V and J ends lost 6 bases and 12 bases respectively, with 16 bases between them. Looked up from germline, CDR1 is ENHRY and CDR2 is SYGVKD. The CDR3 consists of 12 residues. The CDR3 region is CAIRATGLAQYF. The DNA of the CDR3 is TGTGCCATCAGGGCGACGGGTCTCGCCCAGTATTTT.

This clone appeared once. The gene calls are TRBV10-3 and TRBJ2-7; 7 bases agree with TRBD2. CDR1 is ENHRY and CDR2 is SYGVKD in the germline V gene. The ends lost 4 bases at V and 5 bases at J; junction bases unmatched: 5. CDR3 length equals 13 residues. The CDR3 nucleotides read TGTGCCATCAGTGGGGGTCGGGGGGACGAGCAGTACTTC. Translated, it gives CAISGGRGDEQYF.

Worth noting for this clone: One end of the junction varies from germline; a read error may be responsible. The rearrangement links TRBV10-3 to TRBJ1-2, with D uncertain. CDR1 ENHRY and CDR2 SYGVKD come from the germline V gene. CDR3 length: 13 residues. CDR3 in amino acids: CAFSSVANYGYTF. The CDR3 DNA follows: TGTGCCTTCAGCAGCGTCGCTAACTATGGCTACACCTTC.